The rows below give T cell receptor beta chains drawn from one sample of a study of T cells in Graves' hyperthyroidism and ophthalmopathy. A single record per CDR3 protein comes from TCRdb applying MiXCR to the multiplex PCR reads. The sample includes 480,000 or so distinct CDR3 sequences, over 45% of them seen just once. The sequenced sample was peripheral blood or thyroid tissue (not recorded which). The receptor set was obtained from an adult woman with Graves' disease, either hyperthyroidism or ophthalmopathy (not recorded which). The CDR3 runs from the conserved cysteine through the conserved F or W. Fields, in order: CDR3 protein, CDR3 DNA, V gene, D gene, J gene, clone size. The D gene is left open where the match is weak. Some rows have no size entry. The others give once, few or many, or a class for an expanded clone.

CAIRQDSPLKGYTF | TGTGCCATCAGACAGGACAGTCCTCTAAAAGGCTACACCTTC | TRBV10-3 | NA | TRBJ1-2 | NA
CSAIGGSSTGQPQHF | TGCAGTGCTATCGGGGGTAGCAGCACGGGGCAGCCCCAGCATTTT | TRBV20-1 | NA | TRBJ1-5 | many
CASSDGRGNEKLFF | TGTGCCAGCAGTGACGGCAGAGGGAATGAAAAACTGTTTTTT | TRBV2 | NA | TRBJ1-4 | many
CASSDRGRIGHEQYF | TGTGCCAGCAGCGACCGAGGGAGGATTGGGCACGAGCAGTACTTC | TRBV7-8 | NA | TRBJ2-7 | NA
CAISESGSSNYEQYF | TGTGCCATCAGTGAGTCTGGTTCTTCGAACTACGAGCAGTACTTC | TRBV10-3 | NA | TRBJ2-7 | NA
CASRQDRSQETQYF | TGTGCCAGCAGGCAGGACAGGAGCCAAGAGACCCAGTACTTC | TRBV7-2 | TRBD1 | TRBJ2-5 | many
CASKFRAVAGELFF | TGTGCCAGCAAATTCAGGGCGGTCGCCGGGGAGCTGTTTTTT | TRBV12-3/TRBV12-4 | NA | TRBJ2-2 | few
CASSHQGSEGNQPQHF | TGTGCCAGCAGCCATCAGGGGAGCGAGGGCAATCAGCCCCAGCATTTT | TRBV4-2 | NA | TRBJ1-5 | many
CASSLTGTPNGYTF | TGTGCCAGCAGCTTGACCGGGACCCCGAATGGCTACACCTTC | TRBV7-9 | NA | TRBJ1-2 | NA
CASSDGPTATNTEAFF | TGTGCCAGCAGTGACGGCCCCACAGCTACGAACACTGAAGCTTTCTTT | TRBV2 | NA | TRBJ1-1 | many
CATSSRTGEEKLFF | TGTGCCACCAGCTCCCGGACAGGGGAGGAAAAACTGTTTTTT | TRBV15 | TRBD1 | TRBJ1-4 | NA